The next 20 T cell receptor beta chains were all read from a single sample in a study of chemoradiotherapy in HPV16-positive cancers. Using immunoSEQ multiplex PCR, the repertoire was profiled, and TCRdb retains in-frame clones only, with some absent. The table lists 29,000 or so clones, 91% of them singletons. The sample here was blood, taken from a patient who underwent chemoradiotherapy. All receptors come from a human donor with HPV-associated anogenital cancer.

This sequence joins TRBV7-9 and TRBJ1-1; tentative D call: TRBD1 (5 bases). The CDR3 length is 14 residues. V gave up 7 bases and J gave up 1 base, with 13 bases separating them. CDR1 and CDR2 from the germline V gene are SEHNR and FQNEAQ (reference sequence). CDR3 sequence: CASTFFQGNTEAFF. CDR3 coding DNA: TGTGCCAGCACCTTTTTCCAGGGGAACACTGAAGCTTTCTTT. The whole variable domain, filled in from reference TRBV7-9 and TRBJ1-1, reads DTGVSQNPRHKITKRGQNVTFRCDPISEHNRLYWYRQTLGQGPEFLTYFQNEAQLEKSRLLSDRFSAERPKGSFSTLEIQRTEQGDSAMYLCASTFFQGNTEAFFGQGTRLTVV.

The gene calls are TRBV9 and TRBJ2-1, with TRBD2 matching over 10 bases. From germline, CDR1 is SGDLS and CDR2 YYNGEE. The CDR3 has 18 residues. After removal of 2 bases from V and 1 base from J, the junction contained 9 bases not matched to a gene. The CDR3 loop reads CASSVTIASGGSYNEQFF. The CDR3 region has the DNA TGTGCCAGCAGCGTCACCATTGCTAGCGGGGGATCCTACAATGAGCAGTTCTTC.

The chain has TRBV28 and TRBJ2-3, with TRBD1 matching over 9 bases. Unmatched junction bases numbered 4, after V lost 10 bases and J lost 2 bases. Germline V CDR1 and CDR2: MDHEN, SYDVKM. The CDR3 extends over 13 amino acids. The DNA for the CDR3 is TGTGCCAACCGGGACAGGGTCACAGATACGCAGTATTTT. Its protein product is CANRDRVTDTQYF.

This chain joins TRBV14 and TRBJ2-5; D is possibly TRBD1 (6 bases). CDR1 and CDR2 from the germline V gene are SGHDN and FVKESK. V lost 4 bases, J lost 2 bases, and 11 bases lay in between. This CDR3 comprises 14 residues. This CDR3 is CASSRLQGQETQYF. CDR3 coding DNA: TGTGCCAGCAGCCGACTACAGGGACAAGAGACCCAGTACTTC.

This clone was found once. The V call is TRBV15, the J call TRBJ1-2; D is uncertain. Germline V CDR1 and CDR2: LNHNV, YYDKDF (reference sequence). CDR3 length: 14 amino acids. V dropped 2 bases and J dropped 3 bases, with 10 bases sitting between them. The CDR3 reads CATSRRDWDYGYTF. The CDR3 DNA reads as TGTGCCACCAGCAGAAGGGATTGGGACTATGGCTACACCTTC.

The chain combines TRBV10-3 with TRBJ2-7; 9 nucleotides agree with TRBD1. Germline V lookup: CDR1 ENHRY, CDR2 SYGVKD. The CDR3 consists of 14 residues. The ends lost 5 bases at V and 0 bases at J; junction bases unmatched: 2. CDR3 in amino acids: CAISNRGPSYEQYF. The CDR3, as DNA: TGTGCCATCAGTAACAGGGGGCCCTCCTACGAGCAGTACTTC.

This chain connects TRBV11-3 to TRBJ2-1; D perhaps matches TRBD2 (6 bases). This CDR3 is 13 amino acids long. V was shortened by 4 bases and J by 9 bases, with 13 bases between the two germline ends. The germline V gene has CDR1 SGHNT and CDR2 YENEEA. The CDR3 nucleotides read TGTGCCAGCAGCTCCCGAGGAGCGGGTGAGCAGTTCTTC. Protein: CASSSRGAGEQFF.

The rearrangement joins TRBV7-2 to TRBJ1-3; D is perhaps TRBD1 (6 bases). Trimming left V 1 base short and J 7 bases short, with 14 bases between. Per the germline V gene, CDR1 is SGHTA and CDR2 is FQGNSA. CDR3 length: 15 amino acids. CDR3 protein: CASSLVLQGVNTIYF. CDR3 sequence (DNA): TGTGCCAGCAGCTTAGTCTTACAGGGTGTGAACACCATATATTTT.

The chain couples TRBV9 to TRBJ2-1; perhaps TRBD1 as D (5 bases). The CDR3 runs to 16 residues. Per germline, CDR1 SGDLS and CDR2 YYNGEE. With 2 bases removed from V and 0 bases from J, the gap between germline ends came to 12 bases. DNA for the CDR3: TGTGCCAGCAGCGTGGCAGGGCCAAGCTCCTACAATGAGCAGTTCTTC. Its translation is CASSVAGPSSYNEQFF.

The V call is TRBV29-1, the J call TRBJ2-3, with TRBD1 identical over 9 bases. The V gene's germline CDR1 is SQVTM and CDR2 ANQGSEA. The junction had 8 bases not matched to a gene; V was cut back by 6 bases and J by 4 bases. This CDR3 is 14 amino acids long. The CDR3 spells CSVGPGQGADTQYF. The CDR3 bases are TGCAGCGTCGGACCGGGACAGGGCGCAGATACGCAGTATTTT.

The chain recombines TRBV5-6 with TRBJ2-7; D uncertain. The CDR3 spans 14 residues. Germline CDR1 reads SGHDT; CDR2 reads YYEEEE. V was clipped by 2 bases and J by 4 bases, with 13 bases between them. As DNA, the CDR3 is TGTGCCAGCAGCTTACCAGGCGCCGTATACGAGCAGTACTTC. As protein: CASSLPGAVYEQYF. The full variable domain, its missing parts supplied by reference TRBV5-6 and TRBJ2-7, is DAGVTQSPTHLIKTRGQQVTLRCSPKSGHDTVSWYQQALGQGPQFIFQYYEEEERQRGNFPDRFSGHQFPNYSSELNVNALLLGDSALYLCASSLPGAVYEQYFGPGTRLTVT.

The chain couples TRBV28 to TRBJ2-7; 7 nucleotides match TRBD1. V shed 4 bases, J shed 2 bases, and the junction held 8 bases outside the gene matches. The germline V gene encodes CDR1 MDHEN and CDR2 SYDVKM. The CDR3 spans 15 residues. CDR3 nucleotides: TGTGCCAGCAGTTGGGACAGCTTCAATCCCTACGAGCAGTACTTC. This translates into CASSWDSFNPYEQYF.

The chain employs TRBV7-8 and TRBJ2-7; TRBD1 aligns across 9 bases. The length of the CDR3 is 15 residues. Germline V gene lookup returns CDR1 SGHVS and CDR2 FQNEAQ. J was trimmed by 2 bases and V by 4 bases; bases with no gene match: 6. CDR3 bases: TGTGCCAGCAGCTCGCGGGACAGGGATGCCTACGAGCAGTACTTC. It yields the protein CASSSRDRDAYEQYF.

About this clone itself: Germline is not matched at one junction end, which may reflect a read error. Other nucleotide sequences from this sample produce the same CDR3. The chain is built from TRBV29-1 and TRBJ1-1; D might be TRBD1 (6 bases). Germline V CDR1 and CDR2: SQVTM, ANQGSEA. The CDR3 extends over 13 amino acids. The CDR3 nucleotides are TGCAGCGTGTCCGGGACACTGAACACCGAAGCTTTCTTT. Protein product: CSVSGTLNTEAFF.

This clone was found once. The CDR3 spells CASSQRLAGGPANTGELFF. CDR3 DNA: TGCGCCAGCAGTCAAAGGCTAGCGGGAGGCCCTGCGAACACCGGGGAGCTGTTTTTT. The rearrangement uses TRBV4-1 and TRBJ2-2; 11 bases agree with TRBD2. Germline V CDR1 and CDR2: MGHRA, YSYEKL. The CDR3 covers 19 residues. The V and J ends lost 6 bases and 0 bases, in that order; junction bases with no gene match: 12.

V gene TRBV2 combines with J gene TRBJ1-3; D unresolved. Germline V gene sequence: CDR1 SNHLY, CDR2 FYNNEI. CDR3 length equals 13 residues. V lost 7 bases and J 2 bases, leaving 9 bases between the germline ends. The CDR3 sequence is CASKRFAGNTIYF. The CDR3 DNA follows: TGTGCCAGCAAGCGTTTTGCTGGAAACACCATATATTTT. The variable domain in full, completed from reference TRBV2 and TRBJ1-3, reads EPEVTQTPSHQVTQMGQEVILRCVPISNHLYFYWYRQILGQKVEFLVSFYNNEISEKSEIFDDQFSVERPDGSNFTLKIRSTKLEDSAMYFCASKRFAGNTIYFGEGSWLTVV.

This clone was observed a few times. The CDR3: CASTLQDRLNTEAFF. For the CDR3, the DNA is TGTGCCAGCACCTTACAAGACAGACTGAACACTGAAGCTTTCTTT. The chain links TRBV5-4 to TRBJ1-1; weak D call: TRBD1 (5 bases). CDR3 size: 15 residues. V was shortened by 6 bases and J by 0 bases, with 15 bases between the two germline ends. Germline assignment: CDR1 SGHNT and CDR2 YYREEE (reference sequence).

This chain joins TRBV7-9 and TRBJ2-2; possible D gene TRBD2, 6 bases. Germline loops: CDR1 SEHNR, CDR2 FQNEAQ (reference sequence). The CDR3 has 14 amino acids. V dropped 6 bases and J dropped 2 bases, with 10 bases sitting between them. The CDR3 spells CASRRDSNTGELFF. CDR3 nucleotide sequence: TGTGCCAGCAGGAGGGACTCCAACACCGGGGAGCTGTTTTTT.

The CDR3 region is CAWSLVGNGYTF. Here the CDR3 DNA reads TGTGCCTGGAGTCTAGTGGGGAATGGCTACACCTTC. The chain links TRBV30 to TRBJ1-2; no reliable D call. Trimming removed 2 bases at V and 6 bases at J, with 10 bases between. CDR1 is GTSNPN and CDR2 is SVGIG in the germline V gene (reference sequence). This CDR3 contains 12 residues.

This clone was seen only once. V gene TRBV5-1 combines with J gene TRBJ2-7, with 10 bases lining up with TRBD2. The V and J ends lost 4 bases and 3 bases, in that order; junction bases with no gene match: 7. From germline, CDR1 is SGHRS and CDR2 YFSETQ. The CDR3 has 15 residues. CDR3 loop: CASSRYGLADYEQYF. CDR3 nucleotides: TGCGCCAGCAGCCGGTATGGACTAGCGGACTACGAGCAGTACTTC.